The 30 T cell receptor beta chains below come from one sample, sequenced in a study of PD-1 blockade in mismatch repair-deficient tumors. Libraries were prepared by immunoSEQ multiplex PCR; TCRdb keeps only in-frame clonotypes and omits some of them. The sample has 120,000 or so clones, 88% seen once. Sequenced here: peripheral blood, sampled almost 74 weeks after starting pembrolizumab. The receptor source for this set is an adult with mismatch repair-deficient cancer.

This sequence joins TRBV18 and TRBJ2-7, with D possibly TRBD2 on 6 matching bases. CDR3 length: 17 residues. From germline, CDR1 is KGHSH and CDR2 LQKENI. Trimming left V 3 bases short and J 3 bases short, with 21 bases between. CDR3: CASSPFEVTSHLYEQYF. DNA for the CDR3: TGTGCCAGCTCACCCTTTGAGGTAACTAGCCATCTCTACGAGCAGTACTTC. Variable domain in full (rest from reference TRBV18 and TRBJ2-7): NAGVMQNPRHLVRRRGQEARLRCSPMKGHSHVYWYRQLPEEGLKFMVYLQKENIIDESGMPKERFSAEFPKEGPSILRIQQVVRGDSAAYFCASSPFEVTSHLYEQYFGPGTRLTVT.

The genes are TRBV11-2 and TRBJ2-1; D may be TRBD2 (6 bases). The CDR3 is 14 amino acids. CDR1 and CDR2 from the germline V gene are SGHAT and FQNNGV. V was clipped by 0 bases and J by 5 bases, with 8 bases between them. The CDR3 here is CASSLETGDNEQFF. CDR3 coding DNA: TGTGCCAGCAGCTTAGAAACGGGGGACAATGAGCAGTTCTTC.

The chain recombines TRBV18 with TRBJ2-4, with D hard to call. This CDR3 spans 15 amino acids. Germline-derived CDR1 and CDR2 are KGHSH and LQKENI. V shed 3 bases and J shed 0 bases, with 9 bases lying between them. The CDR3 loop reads CASSPETLAKNIQYF. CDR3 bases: TGTGCCAGCTCACCGGAGACCTTAGCCAAAAACATTCAGTACTTC.

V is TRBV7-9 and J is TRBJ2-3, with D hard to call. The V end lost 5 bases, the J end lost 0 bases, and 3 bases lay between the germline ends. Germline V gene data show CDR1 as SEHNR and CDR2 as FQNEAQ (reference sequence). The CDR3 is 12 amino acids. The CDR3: CASSPSTDTQYF. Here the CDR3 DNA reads TGTGCCAGCAGCCCTAGCACAGATACGCAGTATTTT. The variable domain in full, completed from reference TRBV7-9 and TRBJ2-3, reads DTGVSQNPRHKITKRGQNVTFRCDPISEHNRLYWYRQTLGQGPEFLTYFQNEAQLEKSRLLSDRFSAERPKGSFSTLEIQRTEQGDSAMYLCASSPSTDTQYFGPGTRLTVL.

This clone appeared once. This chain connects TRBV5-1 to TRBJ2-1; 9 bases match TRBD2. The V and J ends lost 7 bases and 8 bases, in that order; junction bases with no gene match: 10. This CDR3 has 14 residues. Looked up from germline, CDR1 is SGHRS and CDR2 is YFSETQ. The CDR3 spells CASGRAGGPDEQFF. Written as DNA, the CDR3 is TGCGCCAGCGGTCGAGCGGGAGGTCCCGATGAGCAGTTCTTC. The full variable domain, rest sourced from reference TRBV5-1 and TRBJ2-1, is KAGVTQTPRYLIKTRGQQVTLSCSPISGHRSVSWYQQTPGQGLQFLFEYFSETQRNKGNFPGRFSGRQFSNSRSEMNVSTLELGDSALYLCASGRAGGPDEQFFGPGTRLTVL.

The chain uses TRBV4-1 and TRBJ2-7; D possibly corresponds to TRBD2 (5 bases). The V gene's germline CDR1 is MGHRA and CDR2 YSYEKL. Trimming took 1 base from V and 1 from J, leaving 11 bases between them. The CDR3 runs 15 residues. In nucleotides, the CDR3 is TGCGCCAGCAGCCAAGTCCTAGCTTTGTCCTACGAGCAGTACTTC. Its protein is CASSQVLALSYEQYF.

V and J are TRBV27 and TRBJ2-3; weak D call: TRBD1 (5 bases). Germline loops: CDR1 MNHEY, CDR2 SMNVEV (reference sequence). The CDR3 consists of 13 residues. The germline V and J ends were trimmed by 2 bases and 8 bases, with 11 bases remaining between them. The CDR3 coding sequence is TGTGCCAGCAGTTTAGGGGCTTTCGGTACGCAGTATTTT. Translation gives CASSLGAFGTQYF.

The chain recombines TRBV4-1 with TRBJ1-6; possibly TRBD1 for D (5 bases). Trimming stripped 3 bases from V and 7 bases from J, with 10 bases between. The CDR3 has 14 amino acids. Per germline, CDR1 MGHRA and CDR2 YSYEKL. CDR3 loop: CASSHVGTNSPLHF. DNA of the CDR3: TGCGCCAGCAGCCATGTTGGGACCAATTCACCCCTCCACTTT.

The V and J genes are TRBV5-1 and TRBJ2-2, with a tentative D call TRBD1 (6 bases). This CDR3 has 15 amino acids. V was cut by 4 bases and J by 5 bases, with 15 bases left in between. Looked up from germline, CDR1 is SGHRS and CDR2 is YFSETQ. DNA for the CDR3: TGCGCCAGCAGCAGGGGCCGTGGACAGACCGGGGAGCTGTTTTTT. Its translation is CASSRGRGQTGELFF.

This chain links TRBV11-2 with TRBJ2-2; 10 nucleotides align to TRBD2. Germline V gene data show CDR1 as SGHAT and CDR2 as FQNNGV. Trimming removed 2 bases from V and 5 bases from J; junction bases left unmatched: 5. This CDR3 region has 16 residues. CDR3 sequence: CASSLSAGGITGELFF. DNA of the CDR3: TGTGCCAGCAGCTTATCAGCGGGAGGGATTACCGGGGAGCTGTTTTTT.

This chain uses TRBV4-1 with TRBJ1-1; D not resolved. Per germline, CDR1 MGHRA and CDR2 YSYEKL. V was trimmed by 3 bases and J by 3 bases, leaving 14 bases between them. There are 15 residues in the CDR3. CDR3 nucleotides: TGCGCCAGCAGCCACGACGTGGCAGGTTACACTGAAGCTTTCTTT. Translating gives CASSHDVAGYTEAFF.

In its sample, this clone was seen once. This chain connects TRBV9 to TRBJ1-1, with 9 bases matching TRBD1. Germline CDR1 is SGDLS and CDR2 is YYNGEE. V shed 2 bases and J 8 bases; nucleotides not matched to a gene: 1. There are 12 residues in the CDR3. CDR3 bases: TGTGCCAGCAGCGTCGGACAGGGGGAAGCTTTCTTT. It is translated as CASSVGQGEAFF.

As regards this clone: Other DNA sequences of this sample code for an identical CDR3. DNA of the CDR3: TGTGCCAGCAGCTTGGTGGCGGGAGGGCCCTACGAGCAGTACTTC. This encodes CASSLVAGGPYEQYF. This chain uses TRBV5-8 with TRBJ2-7; TRBD2 matches at 9 bases. This CDR3 is built from 15 residues. The ends lost 0 bases at V and 2 bases at J; junction bases unmatched: 3. Germline CDR1 and CDR2: SGHTS and YDEGEE.

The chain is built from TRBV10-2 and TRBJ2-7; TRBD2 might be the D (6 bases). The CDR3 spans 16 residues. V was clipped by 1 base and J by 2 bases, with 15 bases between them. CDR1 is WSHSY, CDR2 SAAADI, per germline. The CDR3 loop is CASSEWDGGATYEQYF. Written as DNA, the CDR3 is TGCGCCAGCAGTGAGTGGGACGGCGGGGCAACCTACGAGCAGTACTTC.

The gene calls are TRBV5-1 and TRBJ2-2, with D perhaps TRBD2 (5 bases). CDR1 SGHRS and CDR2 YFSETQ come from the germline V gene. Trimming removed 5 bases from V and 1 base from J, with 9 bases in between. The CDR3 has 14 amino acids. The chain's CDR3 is CASSVGLNTGELFF. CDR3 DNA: TGCGCCAGCAGTGTCGGACTGAACACCGGGGAGCTGTTTTTT.

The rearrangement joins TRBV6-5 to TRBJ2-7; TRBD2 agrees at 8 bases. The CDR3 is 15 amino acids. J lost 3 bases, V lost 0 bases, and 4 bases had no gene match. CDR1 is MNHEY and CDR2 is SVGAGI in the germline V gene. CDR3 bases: TGTGCCAGCAGTTACTCTGGACTAGCCCTCTACGAGCAGTACTTC. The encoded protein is CASSYSGLALYEQYF.

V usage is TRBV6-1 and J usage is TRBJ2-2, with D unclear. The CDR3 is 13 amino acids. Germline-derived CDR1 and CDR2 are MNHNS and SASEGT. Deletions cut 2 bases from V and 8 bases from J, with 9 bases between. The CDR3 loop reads CASSEPPLGELFF. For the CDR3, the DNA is TGTGCCAGCAGTGAACCCCCGTTAGGGGAGCTGTTTTTT.

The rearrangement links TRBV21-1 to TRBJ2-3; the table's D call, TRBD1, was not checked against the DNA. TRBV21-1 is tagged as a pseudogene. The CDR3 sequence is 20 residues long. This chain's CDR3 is CASKTYQEFFITISTDTQYF. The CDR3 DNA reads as TGTGCCAGCAAAACCTATCAGGAATTTTTTATCACGATCAGCACAGATACGCAGTATTTT.

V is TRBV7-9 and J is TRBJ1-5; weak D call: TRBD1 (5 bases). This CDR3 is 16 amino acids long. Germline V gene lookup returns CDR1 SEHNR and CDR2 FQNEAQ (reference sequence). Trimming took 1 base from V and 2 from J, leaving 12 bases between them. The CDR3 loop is CASSLDRGWGNQPQHF. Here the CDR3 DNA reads TGTGCCAGCAGCTTAGATAGGGGATGGGGCAATCAGCCCCAGCATTTT.

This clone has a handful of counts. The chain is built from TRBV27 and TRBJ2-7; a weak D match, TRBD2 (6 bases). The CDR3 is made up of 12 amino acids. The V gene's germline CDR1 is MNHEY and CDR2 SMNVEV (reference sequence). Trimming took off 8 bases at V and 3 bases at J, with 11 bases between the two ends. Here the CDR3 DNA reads TGTGCCAGCCGGGACTCGCTCTACGAGCAGTACTTC. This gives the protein CASRDSLYEQYF.

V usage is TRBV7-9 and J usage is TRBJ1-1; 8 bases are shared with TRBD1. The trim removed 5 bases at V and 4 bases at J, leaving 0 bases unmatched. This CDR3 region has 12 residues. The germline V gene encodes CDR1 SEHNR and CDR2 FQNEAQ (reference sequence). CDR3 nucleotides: TGTGCCAGCAGCGGACAGGGCACTGAAGCTTTCTTT. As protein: CASSGQGTEAFF.

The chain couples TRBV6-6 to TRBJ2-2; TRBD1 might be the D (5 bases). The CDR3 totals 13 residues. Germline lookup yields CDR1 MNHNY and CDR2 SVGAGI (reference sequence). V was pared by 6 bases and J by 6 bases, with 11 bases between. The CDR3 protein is CASRAGSSGELFF. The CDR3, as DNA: TGTGCCAGCAGGGCAGGGTCTTCCGGGGAGCTGTTTTTT.

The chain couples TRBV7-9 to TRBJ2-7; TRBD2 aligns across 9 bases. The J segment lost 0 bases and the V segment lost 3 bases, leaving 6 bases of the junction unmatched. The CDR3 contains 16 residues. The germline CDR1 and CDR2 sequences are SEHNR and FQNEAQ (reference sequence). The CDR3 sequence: CASSFKPAGGSYEQYF. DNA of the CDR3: TGTGCCAGCAGCTTTAAGCCAGCGGGGGGCTCCTACGAGCAGTACTTC.

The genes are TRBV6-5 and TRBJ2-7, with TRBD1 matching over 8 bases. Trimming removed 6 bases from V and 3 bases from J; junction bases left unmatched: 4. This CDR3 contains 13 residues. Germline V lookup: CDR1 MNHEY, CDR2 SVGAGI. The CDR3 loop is CASSDRGDYEQYF. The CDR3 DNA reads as TGTGCCAGCAGCGACAGGGGTGACTACGAGCAGTACTTC.

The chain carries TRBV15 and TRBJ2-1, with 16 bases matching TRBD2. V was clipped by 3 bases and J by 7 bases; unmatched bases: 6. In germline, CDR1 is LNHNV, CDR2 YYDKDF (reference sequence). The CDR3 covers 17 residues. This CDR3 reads CATSRRGTSGRGNEQFF. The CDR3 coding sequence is TGTGCCACCAGCAGGAGAGGGACTAGCGGGAGGGGAAATGAGCAGTTCTTC.

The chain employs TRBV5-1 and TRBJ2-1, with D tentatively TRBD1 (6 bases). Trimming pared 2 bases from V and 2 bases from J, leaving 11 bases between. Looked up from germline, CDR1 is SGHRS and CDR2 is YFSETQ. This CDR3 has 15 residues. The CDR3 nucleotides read TGCGCCAGCAGCTTAACCGGGACAACCTACAATGAGCAGTTCTTC. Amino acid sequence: CASSLTGTTYNEQFF.

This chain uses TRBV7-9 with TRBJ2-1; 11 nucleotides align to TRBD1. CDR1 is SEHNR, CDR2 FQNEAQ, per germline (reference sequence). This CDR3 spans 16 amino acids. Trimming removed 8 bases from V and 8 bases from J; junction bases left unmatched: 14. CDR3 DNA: TGTGCCAGCTCGACCTTTGGGGACAGGGGGTCGGATGAGCAGTTCTTC. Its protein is CASSTFGDRGSDEQFF.

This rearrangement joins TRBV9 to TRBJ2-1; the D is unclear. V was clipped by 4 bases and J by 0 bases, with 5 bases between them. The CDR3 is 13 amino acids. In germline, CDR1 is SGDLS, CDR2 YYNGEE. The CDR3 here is CASSQSSYNEQFF. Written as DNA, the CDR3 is TGTGCCAGCAGCCAAAGCTCCTACAATGAGCAGTTCTTC.

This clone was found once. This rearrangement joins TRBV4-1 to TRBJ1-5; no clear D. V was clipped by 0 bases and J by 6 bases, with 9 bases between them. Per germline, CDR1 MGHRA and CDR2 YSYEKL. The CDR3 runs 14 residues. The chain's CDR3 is CASSQDPTSQPQHF. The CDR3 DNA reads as TGCGCCAGCAGCCAAGATCCCACAAGTCAGCCCCAGCATTTT.

The CDR3 DNA is TGCGCCAGCAGCTTTTCTTTCCAGGGACTAGCGGGAGGGGTGGATGAGCAGTTCTTC. This sequence encodes CASSFSFQGLAGGVDEQFF. This sequence joins TRBV5-1 and TRBJ2-1; 16 bases match TRBD2. Losses at the gene ends were 2 bases for V and 8 bases for J; bases not matched to a gene: 13. This CDR3 is 19 amino acids long. CDR1 is SGHRS and CDR2 is YFSETQ in the germline V gene.